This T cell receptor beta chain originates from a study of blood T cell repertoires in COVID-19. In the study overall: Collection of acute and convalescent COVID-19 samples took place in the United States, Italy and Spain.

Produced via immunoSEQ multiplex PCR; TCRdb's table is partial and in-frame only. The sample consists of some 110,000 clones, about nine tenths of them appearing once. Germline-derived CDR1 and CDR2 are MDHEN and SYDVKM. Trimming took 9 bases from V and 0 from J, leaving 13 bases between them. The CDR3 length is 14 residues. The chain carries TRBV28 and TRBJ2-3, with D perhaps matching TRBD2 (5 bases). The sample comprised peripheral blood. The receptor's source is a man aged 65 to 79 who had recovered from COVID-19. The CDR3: CASADWTSTDTQYF. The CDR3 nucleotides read TGTGCCAGTGCAGACTGGACTAGCACAGATACGCAGTATTTT.